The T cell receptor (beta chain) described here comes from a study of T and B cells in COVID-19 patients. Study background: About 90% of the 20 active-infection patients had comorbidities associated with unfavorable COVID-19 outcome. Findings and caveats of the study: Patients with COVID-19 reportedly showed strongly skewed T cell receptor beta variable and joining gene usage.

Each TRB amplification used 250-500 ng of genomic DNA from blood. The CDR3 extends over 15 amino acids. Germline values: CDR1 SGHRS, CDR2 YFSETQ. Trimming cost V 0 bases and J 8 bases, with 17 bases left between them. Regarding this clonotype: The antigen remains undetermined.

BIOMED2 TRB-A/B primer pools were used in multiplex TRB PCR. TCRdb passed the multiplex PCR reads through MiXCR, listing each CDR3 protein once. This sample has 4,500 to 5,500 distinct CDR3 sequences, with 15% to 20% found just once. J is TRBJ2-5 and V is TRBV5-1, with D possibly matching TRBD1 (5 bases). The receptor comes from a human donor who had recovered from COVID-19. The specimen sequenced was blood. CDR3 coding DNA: TGCGCCAGCAGCTTGGAAGGGGCCCCTCTTTTTACCCAGTACTTC. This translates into CASSLEGAPLFTQYF.